A single sample gave rise to the 2 T cell receptor beta chains below, sequenced in a study of blood T cell repertoires in COVID-19 (dated by TCRdb to the early 2020s). Library creation used the immunoSEQ multiplex PCR assay. This is the immuneACCESS table as TCRdb keeps it, with only in-frame sequences that have V and J called. A part of the clones is gone; compared with another copy, unresolved V genes explain less than half, and the rest is unexplained. The sample table lists 65,000 to 95,000 clones, under 80% of them with a count of one. The ten largest clones add up to more than 15% of the sample. What was sequenced was peripheral blood. These receptors came from a human donor in a cohort sampled during active COVID-19.

Only a few counts were recorded for this clone. This chain joins TRBV12-3 or TRBV12-4 and TRBJ1-2, with a weak D call TRBD1 (5 bases). The CDR3 loop spans 11 amino acids. Trimming cost V 6 bases and J 5 bases, with 7 bases left between them. CDR3 sequence reads: CASSQGYGYTF. The DNA of the CDR3 is TGTGCCAGCAGCCAGGGTTATGGCTACACCTTC.

This clone was observed at least ten times. J is TRBJ2-7 and V is TRBV19; 13 bases line up with TRBD2. V lost 5 bases and J lost 3; bases outside the gene matches: 7. The CDR3 loop spans 16 amino acids. Germline V gene sequence: CDR1 LNHDA, CDR2 SQIVND (reference sequence). The CDR3: CASSPRTSGSLYEQYV. CDR3 coding DNA: TGTGCCAGTAGTCCGAGGACTAGCGGGAGTCTCTACGAGCAGTACGTC.